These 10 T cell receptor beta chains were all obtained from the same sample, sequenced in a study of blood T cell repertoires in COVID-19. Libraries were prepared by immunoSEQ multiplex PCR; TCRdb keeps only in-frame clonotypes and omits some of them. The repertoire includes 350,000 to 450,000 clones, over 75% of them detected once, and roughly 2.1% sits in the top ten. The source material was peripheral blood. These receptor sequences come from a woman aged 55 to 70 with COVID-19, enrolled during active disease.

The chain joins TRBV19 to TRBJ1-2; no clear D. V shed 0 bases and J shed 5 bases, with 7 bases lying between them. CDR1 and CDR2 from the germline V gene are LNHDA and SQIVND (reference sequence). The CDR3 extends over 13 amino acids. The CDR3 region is CASSIDGRYGYTF. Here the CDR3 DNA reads TGTGCCAGTAGTATAGACGGCAGGTATGGCTACACCTTC.

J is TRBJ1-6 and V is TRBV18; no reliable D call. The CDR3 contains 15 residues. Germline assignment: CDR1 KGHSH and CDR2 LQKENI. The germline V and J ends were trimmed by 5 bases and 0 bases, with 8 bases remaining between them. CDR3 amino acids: CASSAQSSYNSPLHF. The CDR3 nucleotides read TGTGCCAGCTCAGCACAGAGCTCCTATAATTCACCCCTCCACTTT.

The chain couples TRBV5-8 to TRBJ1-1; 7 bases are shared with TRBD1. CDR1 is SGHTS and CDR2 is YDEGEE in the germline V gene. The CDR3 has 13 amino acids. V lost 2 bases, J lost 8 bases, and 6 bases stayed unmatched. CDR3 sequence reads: CASSFRDRVEAFF. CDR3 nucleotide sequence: TGTGCCAGCAGCTTCCGTGACAGGGTGGAAGCTTTCTTT.

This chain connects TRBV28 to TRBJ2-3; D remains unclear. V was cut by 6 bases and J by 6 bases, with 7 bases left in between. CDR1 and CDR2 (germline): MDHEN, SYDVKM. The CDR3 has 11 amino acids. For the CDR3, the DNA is TGTGCCAGCAGCCCGTTTGATACGCAGTATTTT. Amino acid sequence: CASSPFDTQYF.

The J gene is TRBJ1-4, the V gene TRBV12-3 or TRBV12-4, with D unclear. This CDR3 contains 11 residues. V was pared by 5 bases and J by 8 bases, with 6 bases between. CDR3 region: CASSILEKLFF. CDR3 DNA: TGTGCCAGCAGTATCCTGGAAAAACTGTTTTTT.

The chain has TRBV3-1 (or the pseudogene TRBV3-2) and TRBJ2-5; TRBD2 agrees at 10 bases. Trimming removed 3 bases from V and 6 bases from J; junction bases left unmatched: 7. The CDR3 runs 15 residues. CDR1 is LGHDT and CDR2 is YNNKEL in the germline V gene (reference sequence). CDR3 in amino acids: CASSQTAGGLKTQYF. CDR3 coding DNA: TGTGCCAGCAGCCAGACAGCGGGGGGGTTAAAGACCCAGTACTTC.

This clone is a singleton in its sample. In DNA form, the CDR3 reads TGTGCCTGGAGTGTTCCGACAGTCGAAAGACCCGAGCAGTACTTC. Protein sequence: CAWSVPTVERPEQYF. The chain recombines TRBV30 with TRBJ2-7, with D possibly TRBD1 on 5 matching bases. Germline V gene lookup returns CDR1 GTSNPN and CDR2 SVGIG (reference sequence). V shed 0 bases and J shed 6 bases, with 18 bases lying between them. The CDR3 loop spans 15 amino acids.

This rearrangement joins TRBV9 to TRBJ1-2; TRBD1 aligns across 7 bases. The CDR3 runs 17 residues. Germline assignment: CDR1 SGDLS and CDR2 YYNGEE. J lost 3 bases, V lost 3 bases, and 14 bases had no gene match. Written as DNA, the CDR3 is TGTGCCAGCAGCGCAGACAGGGCTGGGATCTTGGACTATGGCTACACCTTC. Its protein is CASSADRAGILDYGYTF.

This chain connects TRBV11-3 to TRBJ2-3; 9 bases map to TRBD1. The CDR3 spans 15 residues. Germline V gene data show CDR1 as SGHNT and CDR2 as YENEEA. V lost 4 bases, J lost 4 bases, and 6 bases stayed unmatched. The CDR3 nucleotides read TGTGCCAGCAGCTCAAGGACAGGGGAAGCAGATACGCAGTATTTT. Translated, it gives CASSSRTGEADTQYF.

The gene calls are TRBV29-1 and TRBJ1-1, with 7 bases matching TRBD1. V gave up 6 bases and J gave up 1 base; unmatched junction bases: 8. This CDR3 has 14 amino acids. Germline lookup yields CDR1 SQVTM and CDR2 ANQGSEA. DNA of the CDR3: TGCAGCGTGGATTCGGGACAGAGGAACACTGAAGCTTTCTTT. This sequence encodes CSVDSGQRNTEAFF. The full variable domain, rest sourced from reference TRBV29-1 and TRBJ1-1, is SAVISQKPSRDICQRGTSLTIQCQVDSQVTMMFWYRQQPGQSLTLIATANQGSEATYESGFVIDKFPISRPNLTFSTLTVSNMSPEDSSIYLCSVDSGQRNTEAFFGQGTRLTVV.